The 23 T cell receptor beta chains reported below all come from one sample, sequenced in a study of shared clonotypes between healthy human individuals. Clones were sequenced by immunoSEQ multiplex PCR, and TCRdb holds only the in-frame ones, with some missing. The profile shows around 700,000 clones, about 78% of them singletons. Sequences were obtained from memory CD4+ T cells sorted from blood. The subset: CD45RA-negative fraction. The origin of the receptors is a woman aged 30 to 39 in good health.

This chain links TRBV5-4 with TRBJ1-4, with TRBD1 matching 7 bases. CDR3 length equals 16 residues. Unmatched junction bases numbered 6, after V lost 4 bases and J lost 0 bases. CDR1 SGHNT and CDR2 YYREEE come from the germline V gene (reference sequence). This CDR3 is CASSRGTATTNEKLFF. The CDR3 coding sequence is TGTGCCAGCAGCCGAGGGACAGCCACAACTAATGAAAAACTGTTTTTT.

A word on this clone: At one of its ends the junction is not consistent with the germline gene, which may arise from a read error. The chain links TRBV27 to TRBJ2-7; the match to TRBD1 covers 12 bases. Germline V CDR1 and CDR2: MNHEY, SMNVEV (reference sequence). The CDR3 is 14 amino acids. This chain's CDR3 is CASSFQGQGAFEHF. The CDR3 nucleotides are TGTGCCAGCAGTTTCCAGGGACAGGGGGCCTTTGAACACTTC.

The DNA for the CDR3 is TGTGCCAGCAGCCAAGGCCAGCTGAGGGACAGAGGGCACAAAAACATTCAGTACTTC. Protein sequence: CASSQGQLRDRGHKNIQYF. The rearrangement links TRBV14 to TRBJ2-4, with 7 bases that match TRBD1. CDR3 length: 19 residues. Germline CDR1 and CDR2: SGHDN and FVKESK. The J segment lost 3 bases and the V segment lost 1 base, leaving 15 bases of the junction unmatched.

The J gene is TRBJ1-4, the V gene TRBV28, with D possibly TRBD1 on 5 matching bases. CDR3 length: 15 residues. Between the trimmed V and J ends, which lost 2 bases and 4 bases, there was a span of 11 bases. CDR1 MDHEN and CDR2 SYDVKM come from the germline V gene. The CDR3 DNA reads TGTGCCAGCAGTTTAGGTGCAGGACATAATGAAAAACTGTTTTTT. This translates into CASSLGAGHNEKLFF.

This chain links TRBV11-2 with TRBJ1-4; no definite D call. Trimming removed 4 bases at V and 7 bases at J, with 10 bases between. In germline, CDR1 is SGHAT, CDR2 FQNNGV. This CDR3 has 13 residues. The CDR3, as DNA: TGTGCCAGCAGCTCCCGGACGGTTGAAAAACTGTTTTTT. Translation gives CASSSRTVEKLFF.

The rearrangement joins TRBV19 to TRBJ2-7; 9 positions agree with TRBD2. Trimming removed 6 bases from V and 2 bases from J; junction bases left unmatched: 11. The length of the CDR3 is 16 residues. CDR1 is LNHDA and CDR2 is SQIVND in the germline V gene (reference sequence). CDR3 loop: CASSPIGLAGTYEQYF. CDR3 DNA: TGTGCCAGTAGCCCAATCGGGCTAGCGGGAACCTACGAGCAGTACTTC. The full variable domain, in which reference TRBV19 and TRBJ2-7 provide the parts outside the CDR3, is DGGITQSPKYLFRKEGQNVTLSCEQNLNHDAMYWYRQDPGQGLRLIYYSQIVNDFQKGDIAEGYSVSREKKESFPLTVTSAQKNPTAFYLCASSPIGLAGTYEQYFGPGTRLTVT.

J is TRBJ2-6 and V is TRBV5-6; D is possibly TRBD2 (5 bases). V lost 3 bases and J 3 bases, leaving 7 bases between the germline ends. The CDR3 is 14 amino acids. Germline values: CDR1 SGHDT, CDR2 YYEEEE. The CDR3 region is CASSSAGGANVLTF. The DNA of the CDR3 is TGTGCCAGCAGCTCCGCGGGTGGGGCCAACGTCCTGACTTTC. Full variable domain (rest looked up from reference TRBV5-6 and TRBJ2-6): DAGVTQSPTHLIKTRGQQVTLRCSPKSGHDTVSWYQQALGQGPQFIFQYYEEEERQRGNFPDRFSGHQFPNYSSELNVNALLLGDSALYLCASSSAGGANVLTFGAGSRLTVL.

V and J are TRBV6-5 and TRBJ2-1, with D unresolved. The CDR3 spans 15 residues. Germline CDR1 is MNHEY and CDR2 is SVGAGI. V was clipped by 5 bases and J by 5 bases, with 16 bases between them. CDR3 residues: CASSPRQGGHNEQFF. CDR3 in DNA: TGTGCCAGCAGTCCACGACAAGGTGGCCACAATGAGCAGTTCTTC.

The rearrangement links TRBV6-6 to TRBJ2-3, with D perhaps TRBD2 (5 bases). V shed 6 bases and J shed 1 base, with 8 bases lying between them. The CDR3 is 13 amino acids. Germline CDR1 is MNHNY and CDR2 is SVGAGI (reference sequence). CDR3 in amino acids: CASRGLRTDTQYF. CDR3 nucleotides: TGTGCCAGCAGAGGACTTCGCACAGATACGCAGTATTTT.

This clone was seen at least ten times. This chain joins TRBV5-1 and TRBJ2-7, with 7 bases lining up with TRBD1. The germline gives CDR1 SGHRS, CDR2 YFSETQ. V lost 0 bases and J lost 2; bases outside the gene matches: 5. The CDR3 has 15 amino acids. CDR3 protein: CASSLAGTEAYEQYF. CDR3 coding DNA: TGCGCCAGCAGCTTGGCAGGGACAGAAGCCTACGAGCAGTACTTC.

This rearrangement joins TRBV2 to TRBJ2-6; 10 bases map to TRBD1. Germline loops: CDR1 SNHLY, CDR2 FYNNEI. The V gene end was trimmed by 10 bases and the J gene end by 1 base; junction bases not matched to a gene: 4. CDR3 size: 15 residues. The CDR3 reads CAIQGQGSGANVLTF. The CDR3 DNA reads TGTGCCATCCAGGGACAGGGGTCTGGGGCCAACGTCCTGACTTTC.

This chain links TRBV4-2 with TRBJ2-3; 7 bases agree with TRBD2. The CDR3 has 16 amino acids. In germline, CDR1 is LGHNA, CDR2 YNFKEQ. V was pared by 2 bases and J by 3 bases, with 8 bases of the junction left unmatched. CDR3 sequence reads: CASSQSGGWGTDTQYF. DNA of the CDR3: TGTGCCAGCAGCCAATCGGGAGGATGGGGGACAGATACGCAGTATTTT.

Only a few counts were recorded for this clone. The chain joins TRBV6-5 to TRBJ2-1; D not certain. V was clipped by 5 bases and J by 0 bases, with 11 bases between them. CDR1 is MNHEY and CDR2 is SVGAGI in the germline V gene. The CDR3 runs 15 residues. The CDR3: CASSLSESSYNEQFF. Here the CDR3 DNA reads TGTGCCAGCAGTCTCAGCGAGAGCTCCTACAATGAGCAGTTCTTC.

Comments on this clone: This may come from a read error, since a much larger clone is one base off. The same CDR3 is also encoded by other DNA sequences in this sample. This rearrangement joins TRBV11-3 to TRBJ2-1, with 10 bases lining up with TRBD2. Trimming took 1 base from V and 3 from J; bases not matched to a gene: 0. From germline, CDR1 is SGHNT and CDR2 YENEEA. This CDR3 has 15 amino acids. This CDR3 reads CASSLGTSGYNEQFF. The CDR3 DNA is TGTGCCAGCAGCTTAGGGACTAGCGGCTACAATGAGCAGTTCTTC.

This CDR3 is CASSYSGAGDGGYTF. The CDR3 DNA is TGTGCCAGCAGTTACTCGGGGGCTGGGGATGGTGGCTACACCTTC. The chain links TRBV6-5 to TRBJ1-2, with D perhaps TRBD1 (6 bases). This CDR3 spans 15 amino acids. In germline, CDR1 is MNHEY, CDR2 SVGAGI. V lost 0 bases to trimming and J lost 7 bases, with 15 bases between them.

V is TRBV10-1 and J is TRBJ1-4, with 8 nucleotides matching TRBD1. The CDR3 spans 13 residues. Germline V gene lookup returns CDR1 WNHNN and CDR2 SYGVQD (reference sequence). V lost 10 bases, J lost 6 bases, and 7 bases stayed unmatched. CDR3 residues: CAKLQGVDEKLFF. In nucleotides, the CDR3 is TGCGCCAAATTACAGGGGGTTGATGAAAAACTGTTTTTT.

The chain couples TRBV7-9 to TRBJ2-7, with D unresolved. CDR1 is SEHNR and CDR2 is FQNEAQ in the germline V gene (reference sequence). The CDR3 loop spans 19 amino acids. V lost 3 bases and J lost 3, with 27 bases in between. The CDR3 DNA is TGTGCCAGCAGCTTTGTTCGATTCGTCAAAGCAATCACGGTCTACGAGCAGTACTTC. It encodes CASSFVRFVKAITVYEQYF.

In the case of this clone: This same CDR3 is encoded by further DNA sequences in the sample. This chain links TRBV18 with TRBJ2-7; 8 nucleotides match TRBD1. Germline V gene sequence: CDR1 KGHSH, CDR2 LQKENI. After removal of 5 bases from V and 4 bases from J, the junction contained 4 bases not matched to a gene. CDR3 size: 13 residues. CDR3 nucleotide sequence: TGTGCCAGCTCAAGACAGGGGCCGTACGAGCAGTACTTC. Protein product: CASSRQGPYEQYF.

The rearrangement joins TRBV7-9 to TRBJ2-7; D perhaps matches TRBD2 (5 bases). This CDR3 has 12 residues. CDR1 and CDR2 from the germline V gene are SEHNR and FQNEAQ (reference sequence). Trimming shortened V by 3 bases and J by 3 bases, and 6 bases separated the two germline ends. The CDR3 is CASSFGDYEQYF. In DNA, the CDR3 is TGTGCCAGCAGCTTCGGGGACTACGAGCAGTACTTC.

This chain uses TRBV6-6 with TRBJ2-1, with TRBD2 matching over 9 bases. CDR3 size: 14 residues. The germline gives CDR1 MNHNY, CDR2 SVGAGI (reference sequence). Trimming cost V 3 bases and J 9 bases; bases outside gene matches: 6. The CDR3 loop is CASSYGSGSSEQFF. The CDR3 DNA sequence: TGTGCCAGCAGTTATGGTAGCGGGAGTAGTGAGCAGTTCTTC.

This clone was seen a few times. The CDR3 coding sequence is TGTGCCAGCACTGCTGGGACAAAGGGCTACGAGCAGTACTTC. It codes for CASTAGTKGYEQYF. The chain is built from TRBV7-9 and TRBJ2-7; D possibly corresponds to TRBD1 (6 bases). The CDR3 contains 14 residues. Germline CDR1 reads SEHNR; CDR2 reads FQNEAQ (reference sequence). V was trimmed by 7 bases and J by 3 bases, leaving 16 bases between them.

The chain carries TRBV5-1 and TRBJ2-3; 10 bases are shared with TRBD2. Losses at the gene ends were 3 bases for V and 1 base for J; bases not matched to a gene: 8. Per the germline V gene, CDR1 is SGHRS and CDR2 is YFSETQ. The CDR3 length is 17 residues. CDR3 sequence reads: CASSWNPGTSGTDTQYF. The CDR3 DNA reads TGCGCCAGCAGCTGGAACCCCGGGACTAGCGGCACAGATACGCAGTATTTT.

Details on this clone: Other nucleotide sequences from this sample produce the same CDR3. The V gene is TRBV28, the J gene TRBJ1-2, with D possibly being TRBD1 (6 bases). The CDR3 is 12 amino acids. Between the trimmed V and J ends, which lost 5 bases and 8 bases, there was a span of 12 bases. Germline assignment: CDR1 MDHEN and CDR2 SYDVKM. The CDR3 DNA reads as TGTGCCAGCAGTCTACAGGGTCGGGGCTACACCTTC. Translating gives CASSLQGRGYTF.